The source of this T cell receptor (beta chain) is a study of cytomegalovirus exposure and HLA in healthy donors. Study results and limitations: In a later analysis, TCR beta V- and J-gene trimming showed a link to a missense DCLRE1C variant.

Notes on this clone: Its antigen is unidentified. Sequence at one end of the junction differs from germline and may be a read error.

CDR3 length equals 16 residues. CDR1 is GTSNPN and CDR2 is SVGIG in the germline V gene (reference sequence). The PCR had 60 Vbeta and 13 Jbeta primers. The protocol was immunoSEQ multiplex PCR, while the TCRdb copy is restricted to in-frame clones and leaves out a portion. The repertoire shows around 65,000 clones; the top ten hold less than 6%. This clonotype was obtained from a man younger than 45 in good health and CMV-seropositive. The chain links TRBV30 to TRBJ1-1; unclear D gene. Sequencing input: PBMCs. The CDR3 protein is CAWSGLDGNMNTEDFF. The CDR3 DNA sequence: TGTGCCTGGAGTGGACTCGACGGTAACATGAACACTGAAGATTTCTTT.